This T cell receptor beta chain was observed in a study of CD8 T cells in ankylosing spondylitis. TCRdb re-derived calls from the 5' RACE reads in MiXCR, one entry per CDR3 protein. The data show around 300,000 distinct CDR3 sequences, roughly 15% seen once. Regarding the study as a whole: Significant enrichment of disease-linked clones was reportedly seen in matched ankylosing spondylitis synovial fluid.

V shed 4 bases and J 3 bases; nucleotides not matched to a gene: 8. Germline values: CDR1 SQVTM, CDR2 ANQGSEA. The CDR3 extends over 15 amino acids. This clonotype appeared many times. Its antigen is not known. This chain connects TRBV29-1 to TRBJ2-2; 7 positions agree with TRBD1. Sequencing was carried out using blood, either unsorted or a sorted T cell fraction (not recorded which). This receptor was identified in a male donor with ankylosing spondylitis or in good health (not recorded which). The CDR3 sequence: CSVVEDRSYTGELFF. The CDR3, as DNA: TGCAGCGTTGTTGAGGACAGGAGTTACACCGGGGAGCTGTTTTTT.